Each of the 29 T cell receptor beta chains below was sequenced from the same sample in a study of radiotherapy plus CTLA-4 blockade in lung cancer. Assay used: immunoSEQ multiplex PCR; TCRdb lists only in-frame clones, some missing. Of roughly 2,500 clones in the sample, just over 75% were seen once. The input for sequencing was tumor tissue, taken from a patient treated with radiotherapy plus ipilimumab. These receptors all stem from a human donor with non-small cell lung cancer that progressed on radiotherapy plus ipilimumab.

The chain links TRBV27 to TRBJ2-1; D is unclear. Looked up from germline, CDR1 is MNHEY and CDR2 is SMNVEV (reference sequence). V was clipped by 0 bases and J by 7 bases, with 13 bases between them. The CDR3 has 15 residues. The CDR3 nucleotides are TGTGCCAGCAGTTTATCCCGCGGATTATTGAATGAGCAGTTCTTC. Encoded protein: CASSLSRGLLNEQFF.

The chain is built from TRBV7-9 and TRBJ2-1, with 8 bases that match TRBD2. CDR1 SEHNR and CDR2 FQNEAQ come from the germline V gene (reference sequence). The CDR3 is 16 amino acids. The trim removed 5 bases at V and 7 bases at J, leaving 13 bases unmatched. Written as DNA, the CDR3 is TGTGCCAGCAGCCCGGGAGGGGTACTAGGTCTGAATGAGCAGTTCTTC. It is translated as CASSPGGVLGLNEQFF.

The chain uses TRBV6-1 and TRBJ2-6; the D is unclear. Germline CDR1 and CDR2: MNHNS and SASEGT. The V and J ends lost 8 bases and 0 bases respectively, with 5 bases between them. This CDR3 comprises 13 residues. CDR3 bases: TGTGCCAGCGCGGACTCTGGGGCCAACGTCCTGACTTTC. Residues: CASADSGANVLTF.

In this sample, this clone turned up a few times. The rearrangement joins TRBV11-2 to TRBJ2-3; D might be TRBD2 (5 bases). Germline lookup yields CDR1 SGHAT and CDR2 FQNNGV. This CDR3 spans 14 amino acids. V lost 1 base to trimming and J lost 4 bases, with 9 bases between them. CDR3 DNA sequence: TGTGCCAGCAGCTTAGGCGGGCCGGCAGATACGCAGTATTTT. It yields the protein CASSLGGPADTQYF.

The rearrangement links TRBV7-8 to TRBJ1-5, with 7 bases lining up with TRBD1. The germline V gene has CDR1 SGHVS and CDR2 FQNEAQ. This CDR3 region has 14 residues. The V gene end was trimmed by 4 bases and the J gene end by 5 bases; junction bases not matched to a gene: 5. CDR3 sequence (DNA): TGTGCCAGCAGCTCGACAGGGATAGATCAGCCCCAGCATTTT. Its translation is CASSSTGIDQPQHF. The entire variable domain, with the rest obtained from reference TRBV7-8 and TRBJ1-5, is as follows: GAGVSQSPRYKVAKRGQDVALRCDPISGHVSLFWYQQALGQGPEFLTYFQNEAQLDKSGLPSDRFFAERPEGSVSTLKIQRTQQEDSAVYLCASSSTGIDQPQHFGDGTRLSIL.

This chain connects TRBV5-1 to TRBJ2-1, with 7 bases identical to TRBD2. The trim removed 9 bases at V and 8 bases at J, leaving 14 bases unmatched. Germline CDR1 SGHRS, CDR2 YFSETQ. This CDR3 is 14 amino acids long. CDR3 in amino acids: CATGRGGSGDEQFF. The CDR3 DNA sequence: TGCGCCACGGGTAGGGGCGGGAGCGGCGATGAGCAGTTCTTC.

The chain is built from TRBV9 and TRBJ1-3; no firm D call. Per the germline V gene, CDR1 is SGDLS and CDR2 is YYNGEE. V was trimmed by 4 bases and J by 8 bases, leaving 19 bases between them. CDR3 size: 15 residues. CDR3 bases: TGTGCCAGCAGCTATCGGGGATTCGACGGGGACACCATATATTTT. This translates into CASSYRGFDGDTIYF. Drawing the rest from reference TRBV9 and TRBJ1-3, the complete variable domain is DSGVTQTPKHLITATGQRVTLRCSPRSGDLSVYWYQQSLDQGLQFLIQYYNGEERAKGNILERFSAQQFPDLHSELNLSSLELGDSALYFCASSYRGFDGDTIYFGEGSWLTVV.

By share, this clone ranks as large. Written as DNA, the CDR3 is TGTGCCAGCAGCTTTATAGCGGGAGGCCGCGGTGAGCAGTTCTTC. Amino acids: CASSFIAGGRGEQFF. The chain carries TRBV7-9 and TRBJ2-1, with 10 positions matching TRBD2. Germline lookup yields CDR1 SEHNR and CDR2 FQNEAQ (reference sequence). Unmatched junction bases numbered 8, after V lost 3 bases and J lost 9 bases. CDR3 length equals 15 residues.

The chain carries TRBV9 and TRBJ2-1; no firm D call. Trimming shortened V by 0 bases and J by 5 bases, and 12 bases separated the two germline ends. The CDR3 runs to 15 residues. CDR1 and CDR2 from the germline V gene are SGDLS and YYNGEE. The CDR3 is CASSVAASEHNEQFF. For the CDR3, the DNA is TGTGCCAGCAGCGTAGCGGCTTCGGAGCACAATGAGCAGTTCTTC. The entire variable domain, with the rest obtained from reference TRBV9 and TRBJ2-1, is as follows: DSGVTQTPKHLITATGQRVTLRCSPRSGDLSVYWYQQSLDQGLQFLIQYYNGEERAKGNILERFSAQQFPDLHSELNLSSLELGDSALYFCASSVAASEHNEQFFGPGTRLTVL.

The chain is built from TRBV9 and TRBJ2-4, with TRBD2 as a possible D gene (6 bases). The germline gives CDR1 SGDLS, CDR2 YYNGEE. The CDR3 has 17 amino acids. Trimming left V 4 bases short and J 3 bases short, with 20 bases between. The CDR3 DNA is TGTGCCAGCAGCCCGAGCTTAGCGGAAGAGTTCAAAAACATTCAGTACTTC. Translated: CASSPSLAEEFKNIQYF.

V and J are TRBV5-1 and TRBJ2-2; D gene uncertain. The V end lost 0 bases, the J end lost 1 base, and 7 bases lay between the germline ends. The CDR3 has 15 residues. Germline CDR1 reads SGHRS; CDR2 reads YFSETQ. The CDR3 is CASSLGPGNTGELFF. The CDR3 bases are TGCGCCAGCAGCTTGGGGCCAGGGAACACCGGGGAGCTGTTTTTT.

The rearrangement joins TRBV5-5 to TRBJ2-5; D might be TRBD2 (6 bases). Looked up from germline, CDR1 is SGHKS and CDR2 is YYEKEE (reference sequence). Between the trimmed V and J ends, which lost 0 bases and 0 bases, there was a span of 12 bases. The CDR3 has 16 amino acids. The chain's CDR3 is CASSLASSAYQETQYF. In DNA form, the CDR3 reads TGTGCCAGCAGCTTGGCATCTAGCGCGTACCAAGAGACCCAGTACTTC.

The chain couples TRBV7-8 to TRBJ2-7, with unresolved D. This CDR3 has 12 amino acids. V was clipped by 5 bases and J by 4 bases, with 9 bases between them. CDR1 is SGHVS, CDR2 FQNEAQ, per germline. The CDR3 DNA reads TGTGCCAGCAGCGTGATAGGGTACGAGCAGTACTTC. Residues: CASSVIGYEQYF.

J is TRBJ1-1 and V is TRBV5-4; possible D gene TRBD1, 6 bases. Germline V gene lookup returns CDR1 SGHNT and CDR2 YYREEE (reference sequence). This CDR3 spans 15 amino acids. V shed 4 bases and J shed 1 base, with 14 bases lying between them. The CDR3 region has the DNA TGTGCCAGCAGCAACCACAGGGCTCAGAACACTGAAGCTTTCTTT. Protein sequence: CASSNHRAQNTEAFF.

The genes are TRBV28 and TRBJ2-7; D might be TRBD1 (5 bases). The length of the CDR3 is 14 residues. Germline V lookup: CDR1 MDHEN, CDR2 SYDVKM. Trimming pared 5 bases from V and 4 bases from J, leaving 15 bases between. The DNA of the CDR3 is TGTGCCAGCAGTCTCCCGGCCAGGACATACGAGCAGTACTTC. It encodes CASSLPARTYEQYF.

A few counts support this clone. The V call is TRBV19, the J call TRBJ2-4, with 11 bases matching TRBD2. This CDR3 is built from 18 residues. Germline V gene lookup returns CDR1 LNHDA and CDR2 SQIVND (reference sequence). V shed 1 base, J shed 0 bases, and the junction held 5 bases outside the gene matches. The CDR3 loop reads CASSIAGTSGIAKNIQYF. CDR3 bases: TGTGCCAGTAGTATAGCGGGGACTAGCGGCATAGCCAAAAACATTCAGTACTTC.

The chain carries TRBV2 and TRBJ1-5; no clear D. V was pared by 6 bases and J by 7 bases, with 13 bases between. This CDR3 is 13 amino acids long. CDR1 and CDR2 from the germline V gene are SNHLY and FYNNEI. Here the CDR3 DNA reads TGTGCCAGCAGCGTCGGACCCATCCAGCCCCAGCATTTT. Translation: CASSVGPIQPQHF.

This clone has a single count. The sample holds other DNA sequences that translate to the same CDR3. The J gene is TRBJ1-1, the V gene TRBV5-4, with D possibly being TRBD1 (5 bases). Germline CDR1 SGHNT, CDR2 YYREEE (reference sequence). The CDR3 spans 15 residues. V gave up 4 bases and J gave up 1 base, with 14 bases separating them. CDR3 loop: CASSPWDGQNTEAFF. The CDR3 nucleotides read TGTGCCAGCAGCCCTTGGGACGGGCAGAACACTGAAGCTTTCTTT.

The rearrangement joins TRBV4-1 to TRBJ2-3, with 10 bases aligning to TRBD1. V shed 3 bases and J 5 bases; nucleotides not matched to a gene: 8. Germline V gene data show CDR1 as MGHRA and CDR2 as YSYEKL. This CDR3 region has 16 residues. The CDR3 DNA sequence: TGCGCCAGCAGCCAGGGACAGGGGACTCCTATAGATACGCAGTATTTT. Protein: CASSQGQGTPIDTQYF.

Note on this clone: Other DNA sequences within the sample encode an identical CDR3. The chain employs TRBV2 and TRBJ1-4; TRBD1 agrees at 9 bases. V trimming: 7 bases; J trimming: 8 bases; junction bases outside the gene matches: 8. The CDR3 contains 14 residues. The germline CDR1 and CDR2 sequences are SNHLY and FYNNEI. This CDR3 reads CASIRTGVGEKLFF. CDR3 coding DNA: TGTGCCAGCATTAGGACAGGGGTAGGAGAAAAACTGTTTTTT.

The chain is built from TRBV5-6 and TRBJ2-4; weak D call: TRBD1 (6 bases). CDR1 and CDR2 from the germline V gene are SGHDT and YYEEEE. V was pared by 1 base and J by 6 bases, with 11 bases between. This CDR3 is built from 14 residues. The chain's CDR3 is CASSLKGRGNIQYF. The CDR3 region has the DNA TGTGCCAGCAGCTTGAAGGGCAGGGGAAACATTCAGTACTTC.

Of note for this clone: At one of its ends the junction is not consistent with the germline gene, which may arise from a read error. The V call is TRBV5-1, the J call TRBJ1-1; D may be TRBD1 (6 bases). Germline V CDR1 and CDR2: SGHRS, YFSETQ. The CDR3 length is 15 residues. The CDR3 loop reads CARSLLGQRNTEAFF. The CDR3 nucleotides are TGCGCCAGAAGCTTGCTGGGACAAAGGAACACTGAAGCTTTCTTT. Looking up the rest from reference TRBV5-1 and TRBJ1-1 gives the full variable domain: KAGVTQTPRYLIKTRGQQVTLSCSPISGHRSVSWYQQTPGQGLQFLFEYFSETQRNKGNFPGRFSGRQFSNSRSEMNVSTLELGDSALYLCARSLLGQRNTEAFFGQGTRLTVV.

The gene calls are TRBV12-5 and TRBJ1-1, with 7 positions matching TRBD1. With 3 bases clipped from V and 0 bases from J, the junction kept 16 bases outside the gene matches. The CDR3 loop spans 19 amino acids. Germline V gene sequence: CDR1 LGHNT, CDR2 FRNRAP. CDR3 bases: TGTGCTAGTGGTTTCACACTGGACGGTAAGGGGGCCATGAACACTGAAGCTTTCTTT. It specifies CASGFTLDGKGAMNTEAFF.

The CDR3 protein is CASSPPDYGVLFF. In nucleotides, the CDR3 is TGTGCCAGCTCACCACCGGACTACGGAGTGCTGTTTTTT. The rearrangement uses TRBV18 and TRBJ2-2; TRBD2 is a possible D gene (6 bases). V lost 0 bases and J lost 13, with 12 bases in between. Germline lookup yields CDR1 KGHSH and CDR2 LQKENI. The CDR3 has 13 amino acids. The full variable domain, rest sourced from reference TRBV18 and TRBJ2-2, is NAGVMQNPRHLVRRRGQEARLRCSPMKGHSHVYWYRQLPEEGLKFMVYLQKENIIDESGMPKERFSAEFPKEGPSILRIQQVVRGDSAAYFCASSPPDYGVLFFGEGSRLTVL.

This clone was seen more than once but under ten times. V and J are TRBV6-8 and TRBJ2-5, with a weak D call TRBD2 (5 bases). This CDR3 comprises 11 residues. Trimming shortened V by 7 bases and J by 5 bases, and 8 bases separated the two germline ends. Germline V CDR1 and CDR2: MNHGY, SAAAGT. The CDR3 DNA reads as TGTGCCAGCACTAGAGGGGAGACCCAGTACTTC. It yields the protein CASTRGETQYF.

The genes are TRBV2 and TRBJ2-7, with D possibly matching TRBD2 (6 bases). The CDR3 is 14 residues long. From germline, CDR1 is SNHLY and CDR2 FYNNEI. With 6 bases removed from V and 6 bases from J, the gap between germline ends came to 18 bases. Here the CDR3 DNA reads TGTGCCAGCAGCGTAACCGGGACTCTCCTCGAGCAGTACTTC. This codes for CASSVTGTLLEQYF.

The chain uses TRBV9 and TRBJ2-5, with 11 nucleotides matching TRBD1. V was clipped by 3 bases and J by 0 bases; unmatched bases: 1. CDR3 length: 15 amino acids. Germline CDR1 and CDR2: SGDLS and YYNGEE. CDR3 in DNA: TGTGCCAGCAGCGAGGGACAGGGGGACCAAGAGACCCAGTACTTC. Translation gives CASSEGQGDQETQYF.

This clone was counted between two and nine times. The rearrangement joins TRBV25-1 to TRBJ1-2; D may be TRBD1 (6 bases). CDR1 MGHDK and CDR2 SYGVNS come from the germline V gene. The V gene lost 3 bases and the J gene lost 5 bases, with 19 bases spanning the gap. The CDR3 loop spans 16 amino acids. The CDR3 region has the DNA TGTGCCAGCAGTGACTCTTCCCTCGACAGGCTTTATGGCTACACCTTC. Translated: CASSDSSLDRLYGYTF.

CDR3 bases: TGCAGTGTTGGGGTCGGTGAGCAGTTCTTC. Protein sequence: CSVGVGEQFF. The chain employs TRBV20-1 and TRBJ2-1, with D unresolved. V was cut by 7 bases and J by 9 bases, with 10 bases left in between. Germline V gene lookup returns CDR1 DFQATT and CDR2 SNEGSKA (reference sequence). The CDR3 contains 10 residues.